A selection of T cell receptor beta chains follows, all from one sample in a study of shared clonotypes between healthy human individuals. The assay was immunoSEQ multiplex PCR, and TCRdb's table has in-frame clones only and misses some. The sample contains approximately 2.5 million clones, 93% of which appear only once. Sequencing was carried out using naive CD4+ T cells from PBMCs. These receptors were collected from a man aged 18 to 30 in good health. Some clones in this sample may be carry-over from other donors' samples. Each CDR3 is given with its conserved first and last residue. Fields, in order: J gene, D gene, V gene, clone size, CDR3 DNA, CDR3 protein. A D gene is named only where the DNA matches it firmly. For some rows the clone size is stated as once, few or many, or as a class when expanded; others skip it.

TRBJ1-2,TRBD1,TRBV5-6,.,TGTGCCAGCAGACCCGACAGGGGGCGAGGGTATGGCTACACCTTC,CASRPDRGRGYGYTF
TRBJ1-2,TRBD1,TRBV7-2,.,TGTGCCAGCAGCTCCCGGACAGGGACCGTTGGCTACACCTTC,CASSSRTGTVGYTF
TRBJ2-1,TRBD2,TRBV19,.,TGTGCCAGTAGTATAGCCCTACTAGCGGGAGGGCTCGGTGAGCAGTTCTTC,CASSIALLAGGLGEQFF
TRBJ2-7,TRBD2,TRBV5-5,.,TGTGCCAGCAGCGTAAGAAGTGGACTAGCGGGATCCTACGAGCAGTACTTC,CASSVRSGLAGSYEQYF
TRBJ2-3,TRBD1,TRBV5-1,.,TGCGCCAGCAGCTTGGCCTTGGGGACAGACACAGATACGCAGTATTTT,CASSLALGTDTDTQYF
TRBJ2-7,.,TRBV6-6,.,TGTGCCAGCAGGTCTGGGACCCCTATCCCTTACGAGCAGTACTTC,CASRSGTPIPYEQYF
TRBJ2-3,TRBD1,TRBV28,.,TGTGCCAGCAGCGTATGGGGACAGGGGTCTGCGTCTAGCACAGATACGCAGTATTTT,CASSVWGQGSASSTDTQYF
TRBJ1-1,.,TRBV19,.,TGTGCCAGTAGTATCGGGGGCCGGGCCGGAGCTTTCTTT,CASSIGGRAGAFF
TRBJ2-3,.,TRBV25-1,once,TGTGCCAGCAGTTGGGGGGGCCCTGGGAAATCAGATACGCAGTATTTT,CASSWGGPGKSDTQYF
TRBJ2-3,TRBD1,TRBV7-9,.,TGTGCCAGCAGCTTAGGGCAGGGGGCAGATACGCAGTATTTT,CASSLGQGADTQYF
TRBJ2-1,TRBD2,TRBV5-1,.,TGCGCCAGCAGCTGGGGACTAGCGGGTAACTCCTACAATGAGCAGTTCTTC,CASSWGLAGNSYNEQFF
TRBJ2-2,.,TRBV19,few,TGTGCCAGTAAATGGGATTCGAACACCGGGGAGCTGTTTTTT,CASKWDSNTGELFF
TRBJ2-5,.,TRBV19,.,TGTGCCAGTAGCCCAGCCGGGGGCGCCGGGGAGACCCAGTACTTC,CASSPAGGAGETQYF
TRBJ2-7,.,TRBV11-2,.,TGTGCCAGCAGCCCTAAGGGGCCTTACTACGAGCAGTACTTC,CASSPKGPYYEQYF
TRBJ2-5,TRBD2,TRBV29-1,.,TGCAGCATATCCGGGACTAGCGGCTTACCAGAGACCCAGTACTTC,CSISGTSGLPETQYF
TRBJ2-7,.,TRBV7-9,.,TGTGCCAGCAGCTTAGCGGGGATCCACGAGCAGTACTTC,CASSLAGIHEQYF
TRBJ2-7,.,TRBV2,once,TGTGCCAGCAAGGTCCGGGGCGGCGAGCAGTACTTC,CASKVRGGEQYF
TRBJ2-1,.,TRBV30,.,TGTGCCTGGAGTGTAACAGCCTCCGCCTACAATGAGCAGTTCTTC,CAWSVTASAYNEQFF
TRBJ2-3,.,TRBV7-2,once,TGTGCCAGCAGCTTCAACAGAAAAGATACGCAGTATTTT,CASSFNRKDTQYF
TRBJ2-2,.,TRBV11-1,.,TGTGCCAGCAGCTCCAAAGTCGCCGGGGAGCTGTTTTTT,CASSSKVAGELFF
TRBJ1-2,.,TRBV6-6,.,TGTGCCAGCAGCCCCCGAAACAGGGAGGATGGCTACACCTTC,CASSPRNREDGYTF
TRBJ2-6,.,TRBV7-9,.,TGTGCCAGCAGCTTTCCCAAAGACTCTGGGGCCAACGTCCTGACTTTC,CASSFPKDSGANVLTF
TRBJ1-1,.,TRBV9,few,TGTGCCAGCAGCGAGCGGTCGAACACTGAAGCTTTCTTT,CASSERSNTEAFF
TRBJ2-3,.,TRBV28,.,TGTGCCAGCAGTCTTAGAATAGGCGCAGATACGCAGTATTTT,CASSLRIGADTQYF
TRBJ2-1,TRBD1,TRBV7-2,.,TGTGCCAGCAGCCTCTACACAGGGGTAGGCAATGAGCAGTTCTTC,CASSLYTGVGNEQFF
TRBJ2-1,TRBD1,TRBV7-2,once,TGTGCCAGCAGCTTCGACAGGGTTGCCAATGAGCAGTTCTTC,CASSFDRVANEQFF
TRBJ1-4,TRBD1,TRBV10-1,.,TGCGCCAGCAGTGATACCGGGACAGGGTCTGAAAAACTGTTTTTT,CASSDTGTGSEKLFF
TRBJ2-1,.,TRBV18,.,TGTGCCAGCTCACCATCCTACCCCGGGGTAGAGCAGTTCTTC,CASSPSYPGVEQFF
TRBJ1-5,.,TRBV28,few,TGTGCCAGTTCTCAGACACCTCGCACTCAGCCCCAGCATTTT,CASSQTPRTQPQHF
TRBJ2-2,TRBD2,TRBV7-8,.,TGTGCCAGCAGCTTAGTGACCGGGACTAGCAAATCCCCTGATCCCGGGGAGCTGTTTTTT,CASSLVTGTSKSPDPGELFF
TRBJ1-5,TRBD1,TRBV7-9,once,TGTGCCAGCAGCGGACAGGGGGCGGTGGGCAATCAGCCCCAGCATTTT,CASSGQGAVGNQPQHF
TRBJ2-5,.,TRBV10-3,.,TGTGCCATCAGTGAGGGCAGGGATGAGACCCAGTACTTC,CAISEGRDETQYF
TRBJ2-7,TRBD1,TRBV28,.,TGTGCCAGCAGTGCGTACAGGGGGAGCTCCTACGAGCAGTACTTC,CASSAYRGSSYEQYF
TRBJ2-7,TRBD1,TRBV7-7,.,TGTGCCAGCAGCTTAGGCCCGGGACAGGGGGGCGAGCAGTACTTC,CASSLGPGQGGEQYF
TRBJ2-7,TRBD2,TRBV6-5,once,TGTGCCAGCAGTTACGGGGGGGGACGAATCTACGAGCAGTACTTC,CASSYGGGRIYEQYF
TRBJ2-7,.,TRBV30,.,TGTGCCTGGAGCGACGGGACTCCCCCCTACGAGCAGTACTTC,CAWSDGTPPYEQYF
TRBJ1-1,TRBD1,TRBV19,.,TGTGCCAGTAGTATAGGCCCAGGGGGCACTGAAGCTTTCTTT,CASSIGPGGTEAFF
TRBJ2-3,TRBD2,TRBV14,.,TGTGCCAGCAGGGAGACGGGGACTAGTAGCACAGATACGCAGTATTTT,CASRETGTSSTDTQYF
TRBJ2-1,.,TRBV15,.,TGTGCCACCAGCAGAGACCGCCTAGCGAGCAATGAGCAGTTCTTC,CATSRDRLASNEQFF
TRBJ1-1,.,TRBV7-2,few,TGTGCCAGCAGCTTGGACGGACGGACAAGTGCTTTCTTT,CASSLDGRTSAFF
TRBJ1-1,.,TRBV14,.,TGTGCCAGCAGCCCGGTCGGGCACATGAACACTGAAGCTTTCTTT,CASSPVGHMNTEAFF
TRBJ1-5,.,TRBV28,.,TGTGCCAGCACCTTGCGGCAGATCAATCAGCCCCAGCATTTT,CASTLRQINQPQHF
TRBJ1-3,TRBD1,TRBV19,once,TGTGCCAGCGGGGACAGCCACTCTGGAAACACCATATATTTT,CASGDSHSGNTIYF
TRBJ1-1,TRBD1,TRBV29-1,.,TGCAGCGTAGCCGGGACAGGGGGGAGTTTGGGTCGGACTGAAGCTTTCTTT,CSVAGTGGSLGRTEAFF
TRBJ2-2,.,TRBV18,.,TGTGCCAGCTCCACCGGGCAGCCCGCGAACACCGGGGAGCTGTTTTTT,CASSTGQPANTGELFF
TRBJ1-1,.,TRBV7-9,few,TGTGCCAGCAGCGATCAAGGGGGGTACACTGAAGCTTTCTTT,CASSDQGGYTEAFF
TRBJ2-7,.,TRBV5-1,.,TGCGCCAGCAGCTCGAGAAGCTCTTTTGACGAGCAGTACTTC,CASSSRSSFDEQYF
TRBJ2-5,.,TRBV9,.,TGTGCCAGCGGGAGGCTCCAAGAGACCCAGTACTTC,CASGRLQETQYF
TRBJ1-2,.,TRBV27,.,TGTGCCAGCAGTTACGGACTCCCGGGGTTGTATGGCTACACCTTC,CASSYGLPGLYGYTF
TRBJ2-7,TRBD2,TRBV7-3,.,TGTGCCAGCAGCTTAACTAGCGGGAGCGGCGAGCAGTACTTC,CASSLTSGSGEQYF
TRBJ1-3,.,TRBV18,.,TGTGCCAGCTCACCATCCCCACAGGGTGGAAACACCATATATTTT,CASSPSPQGGNTIYF
TRBJ2-6,TRBD1,TRBV5-1,.,TGCGCCAGCAGCTTGGGGACAGGGAGCAACGTCCTGACTTTC,CASSLGTGSNVLTF
TRBJ2-2,.,TRBV6-1,.,TGTGCCAGCAGCACAGGTTACACCGGGGAGCTGTTTTTT,CASSTGYTGELFF
TRBJ1-1,.,TRBV6-5,.,TGTGCCAGCAGTATCGGGACCCTAGCTGAAGCTTTCTTT,CASSIGTLAEAFF
TRBJ2-7,.,TRBV5-6,.,TGTGCCAGCAGCCCGAACTACCAAATCACCTACGAGCAGTACTTC,CASSPNYQITYEQYF